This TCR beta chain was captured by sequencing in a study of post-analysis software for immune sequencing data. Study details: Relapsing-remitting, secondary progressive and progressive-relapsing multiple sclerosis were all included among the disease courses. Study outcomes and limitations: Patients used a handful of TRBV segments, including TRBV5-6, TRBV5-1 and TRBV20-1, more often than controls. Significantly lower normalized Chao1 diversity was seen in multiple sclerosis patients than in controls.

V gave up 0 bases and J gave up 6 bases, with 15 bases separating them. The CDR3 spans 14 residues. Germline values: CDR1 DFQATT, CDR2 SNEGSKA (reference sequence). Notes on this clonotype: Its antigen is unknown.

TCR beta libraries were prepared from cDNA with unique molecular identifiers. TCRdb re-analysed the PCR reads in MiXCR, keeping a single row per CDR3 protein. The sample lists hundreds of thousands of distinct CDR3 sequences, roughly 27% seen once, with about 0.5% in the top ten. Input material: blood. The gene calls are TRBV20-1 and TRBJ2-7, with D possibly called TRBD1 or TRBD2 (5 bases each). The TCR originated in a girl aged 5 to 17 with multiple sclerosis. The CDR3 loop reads CSARDGGVRTEQYF. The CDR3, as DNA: TGCAGTGCTAGAGATGGGGGAGTACGGACCGAGCAGTACTTC.